This T cell receptor (beta chain) was recovered during a study of control samples from healthy donors and cancer patients. Sequencing was performed with immunoSEQ multiplex PCR; in TCRdb, only in-frame clones are kept and a portion is missing. The profile covers about 150,000 clones, with around 94% appearing a single time and more than 1.1% taken by the ten largest. The germline V gene has CDR1 MNHEY and CDR2 SVGEGT. Trimming took off 4 bases at V and 0 bases at J, with 10 bases between the two ends. There are 15 residues in the CDR3. V is TRBV6-2 or TRBV6-3 and J is TRBJ1-3, with D hard to call. The receptor was derived from a woman under 30 in good health. Sequencing used blood. Here the CDR3 reads CASSWATRSGNTIYF. The CDR3 nucleotides read TGTGCCAGCAGTTGGGCGACTCGCTCTGGAAACACCATATATTTT.